This T cell receptor (beta chain) was recorded in a study of regulatory T cells in long-lasting Graves disease (dated by TCRdb to the early 2020s). Describing the broader study: In the newly diagnosed Graves' disease group, patients had been taking antithyroid drugs for less than 3 months. Peripheral blood TCR sequencing and RNA sequencing compared persistent Graves' disease patients with newly diagnosed Graves' disease patients. The study took place in China and was registered as a clinical trial. TCR sequencing covered some 13 persistent and around 20 newly diagnosed Graves' disease patients, about 35 samples in total.

The time point label of this sample denotes: newly diagnosed GD, antithyroid drugs for less than 3 months. RNA was extracted from PBMCs in TRIzol for both TCR sequencing and RNA sequencing. The diagnosis of Graves' disease followed American Thyroid Association guidelines. Patients for the study were recruited at an endocrinology department in Xi'an, China. Each patient gave 7.5 to 10 milliliters of peripheral blood, collected in an EDTA anticoagulant tube. Ficoll Paque Plus density gradient separation was used to isolate PBMCs, and no further T cell sorting was performed. An Agilent 2100 Bioanalyzer and agarose gel were used to check RNA quality, while a NanoDrop 2000 measured RNA concentration. This clonotype was seen more than once but under ten times. The antigen this receptor binds is unknown. No base-level quality is on record; no much larger clone is a single base apart. What the research found in general, with its limitations: The authors acknowledged the small sample size as a limitation that may reduce accuracy. Peripheral blood alone was examined, since thyroid tissue, which constituted the primary lesion, could not be accessed. Lower TCR Shannon entropy and fewer highly expanded clones were observed in persistent Graves' disease patients than in newly diagnosed patients, which suggested clonal expansion. Persistent patients shared more public clonotypes among themselves (2,741) than newly diagnosed patients did (nearly 1,000). Preferential use of TRBV28, TRBJ1-2 and TRBJ2-5 was observed in persistent disease, whereas TRBV20-1 and TRBJ2-1 were favored in newly diagnosed disease. Only the TCR beta chain was sequenced and analyzed.

V and J are truncated by 9 bases and 4 bases respectively, leaving an intervening sequence of 10 bases. The CDR3 contains 11 residues, cysteine and phenylalanine counted. The retained sequence is limited to the CDR3, 33 bases, with the frame set at the first base. CDR1 MNHEY and CDR2 SMNVEV were looked up in the germline V gene (reference sequence). Libraries were constructed by multiplex PCR. Reads for this sample came from an Illumina HiSeq 4000. CDR3 regions were amplified by Arm-PCR with iRepertoire HTBI primers to construct TCR beta libraries. PCR products were gel purified before sequencing. The published analysis was carried out like this. Gene usage analysis of CDR3 amino acid clonotypes used the approximately 62 TRBV and some 15 TRBJ segments found across samples. COPE and FqMerger were used to merge the filtered high-quality paired reads into contigs. BLAST was used to align contigs to IMGT TRBV, TRBD and TRBJ reference genes, and CDR3 was defined according to IMGT. Clonotypes above 0.1% frequency were classified as highly expanded clones. Shannon entropy served as the measure of repertoire diversity, while the Gini coefficient captured V-J evenness. A clonotype found in more than one individual was treated as public. TCRdb ran its own pipeline on the public reads, namely fastp trimming at Q25 and MiXCR clone calling, and kept in-frame beta chains. Rows with one shared CDR3 protein collapse into an entry with the most common genes and DNA. TCRdb assigned the V and J calls; the authors' analysis was not used. Present in this sample are a few hundred thousand distinct CDR3 sequences, 15% of which were seen just once. Over 7.5% of the sample goes to the ten largest clones.

This sample also appeared in a second study, on T cells in Graves' hyperthyroidism and ophthalmopathy. As described in the second report: Stable Graves' hyperthyroidism was defined as the absence of progression to ophthalmopathy over 18 months of follow-up. Hyperthyroidism patients were newly diagnosed, had a disease duration of under 2 months, and were aged 18 to 65 years. Patients with uncontrolled infections, other autoimmune diseases, pregnancy or lactation were excluded. Diagnoses were established on the basis of clinical symptoms, serum thyroxine and TRAb, thyroid ultrasound, and orbital computed tomography. For the first round of RT-PCR on the TCR CDR3, the HTBI primer set was used together with the Qiagen OneStep RT-PCR kit. Most expanded thyroid clonotypes (frequency above 0.001) were also detected in blood, suggesting blood repertoires may reflect thyroid immune responses. A model built on a 13 V-J signature distinguished ophthalmopathy from stable hyperthyroidism, reaching 85% to 90% sensitivity and approximately 83% specificity in cross-validation and 80%/75% in testing. In validation, the model predicted progression to ophthalmopathy with roughly 70% sensitivity and about 72% specificity, a median of roughly seven months before onset. To identify distinguishing TCR V-J signatures, a discovery cohort of 100 or so patients was used, comprising some 43 with Graves' ophthalmopathy and 57 with stable Graves' hyperthyroidism. Whether ophthalmopathy could be predicted prospectively was tested in an independent validation cohort made up of about 20 hyperthyroidism patients plus 17 patients who later progressed to ophthalmopathy. The 90 to 100 discovery patients were randomly divided into training and test sets at a 7:3 ratio. In addition, the study compared T-cell repertoires in thyroid tissue and in blood from several Graves' hyperthyroidism patients. Once sampling was done, hyperthyroidism patients were given methimazole at a starting dose of 30 mg daily, whereas ophthalmopathy patients were given high-dose intravenous methylprednisolone. A second multiplex PCR round built the libraries, followed by size selection and purification. The libraries were sequenced on an Illumina HiSeq2000 using paired-end 100 bp reads. SOAPnuke was used to process the raw data, throwing out any read that contained adapters or uncalled bases, had a mean Phred below 15, or lacked an exact constant-primer or identifier match. COPE v1.2.5 was used to merge high-quality paired reads, and clonotypes were defined as unique nucleotide sequences. Clonotypes were aligned to IMGT TRBV, TRBD and TRBJ reference segments using MiTCR v1.1. Only V-J combinations with frequency above 0.0001, covering roughly 99% of repertoires, were analysed. A TCS score was defined as the ratio between F50 (clonal expansion) and ExV (chaos), using BLOSUM62-based TCRdist between CDR3 peptides within each V-J. Welch's t-statistics and random forest reduced 514 V-J features to 13, which were used in a naive Bayes classifier (R e1071). Sample size was not statistically predetermined, and blinding of investigators to group allocation was not performed. The paper describes TCR Vbeta CDR3 sequencing of 120 to 150 peripheral blood samples, made up of some 40 ophthalmopathy patients, roughly 75 hyperthyroidism patients and 17 progressor patients.

The sequence is built from TRBV27 and TRBJ2-7, with the D call tentatively TRBD1 or TRBD2, each fitting 5 bases. This TCR was sampled from a woman aged 40 to 50 with Graves disease. Donor details come from another sample of the same person, matched by shared clones. Sequencing used peripheral blood mononuclear cells (PBMCs), obtained at new diagnosis, from a patient treated with antithyroid drugs. The CDR3 protein sequence reads: CASWGSYEQYF. Here is the DNA: TGTGCCAGTTGGGGGTCGTACGAGCAGTACTTC.